The clone carrying this T cell receptor (beta chain) was picked up many times. Germline loops: CDR1 MNHNS, CDR2 SASEGT. The CDR3 sequence is 14 residues long. The V end lost 4 bases, the J end lost 6 bases, and 14 bases lay between the germline ends. The sample comes from a study of tumor-infiltrating lymphocytes in oesophageal squamous cell carcinoma. MiXCR was run by TCRdb on the PCR reads, yielding one entry per CDR3 protein. This sample has about 14,000 distinct CDR3 sequences, with roughly 51% found just once. The clonotype was recovered from a male donor with esophageal squamous cell carcinoma. This chain uses TRBV6-1 with TRBJ2-3, with a possible D match to TRBD1 (6 bases). Sequenced input: esophageal tumor tissue. Here the CDR3 reads CASSGTASGDTQYF. The CDR3 nucleotides read TGTGCCAGCAGTGGGACAGCTTCGGGGGATACGCAGTATTTT.